A selection of T cell receptor beta chains follows, all from one sample in a study of identical twins. TCRdb reanalysed the 5' RACE reads using MiXCR and keeps one entry per CDR3 protein. The sample has some 710,000 distinct CDR3 sequences; roughly 6.2% are singletons. Sequencing used naive T cells sorted from blood. The source of these receptors is a man younger than 35 in good health. Both conserved end residues are part of each CDR3. D genes are given only for firm matches. The size of a clone is reported for some rows only, either as once, few or many, or as a class for expanded clones.

CDR3nt,CDR3aa,d_gene,v_gene,j_gene,abundance
TGTGCCAGCCAAATGCGAGGGAGTAATGAAAAACTGTTTTTT,CASQMRGSNEKLFF,.,TRBV12-3/TRBV12-4,TRBJ1-4,many
TGTGCCAGCAGTTACACCGCCATGAACACTGAAGCTTTCTTT,CASSYTAMNTEAFF,.,TRBV6-5,TRBJ1-1,.
TGTGCCAGCGGGGACAGGGCTCCCTACGAGCAGTACTTC,CASGDRAPYEQYF,TRBD1,TRBV28,TRBJ2-7,.
TGTGCCAGCAGTGTCTATCAGGTTTATAGCAATCAGCCCCAGCATTTT,CASSVYQVYSNQPQHF,.,TRBV6-1,TRBJ1-5,many
TGTGCCAGCAGCTTAGATATGTTGTCGGGAGAGCAGTTCTTC,CASSLDMLSGEQFF,.,TRBV11-2,TRBJ2-1,many
TGCGCCAGCAGTTTTGAGTCGGCTGGAAACACCATATATTTT,CASSFESAGNTIYF,.,TRBV5-1,TRBJ1-3,many
TGCAGCGTTTTCGGGCCCGATACGCAGTATTTT,CSVFGPDTQYF,.,TRBV29-1,TRBJ2-3,many
TGTGCCAGCAGCAATTGGGCCCAGGATGAGCAGTTCTTC,CASSNWAQDEQFF,.,TRBV21-1,TRBJ2-1,.
TGTGCCAGCAGTCCACAAGATACTGGAAACACCATATATTTT,CASSPQDTGNTIYF,.,TRBV12-3/TRBV12-4,TRBJ1-3,few
TGTGCCAGCAGCTTAGCGTCAGGGATGGGCAATCAGCCCCAGCATTTT,CASSLASGMGNQPQHF,.,TRBV11-2,TRBJ1-5,few
TGTGCCAGCAGTGACTACTTGATCGCCGCGACATACTACGAGCAGTTCTTC,CASSDYLIAATYYEQFF,.,TRBV2,TRBJ2-1,.
TGTGCCAGCAGCTTAGATGGGGACCGAGGGGTAGGTAATGAGCAGTTCTTC,CASSLDGDRGVGNEQFF,.,TRBV7-8,TRBJ2-1,.
TGTGCCAGCAGCCGGATGGCGGGTCAGGTGCAGTACTTC,CASSRMAGQVQYF,.,TRBV7-9,TRBJ2-5,.
TGTGCCAGCAGTGCCGGGACAGGGATCAATCAGCCCCAGCATTTT,CASSAGTGINQPQHF,TRBD1,TRBV27,TRBJ1-5,.
TGTGCCAGCAGCCCAGTGGGGGGGACTCCATCCAAAGAGACCCAGTACTTC,CASSPVGGTPSKETQYF,TRBD2,TRBV27,TRBJ2-5,.
TGTGCCAGCTCACAGGACCAACAAGAGACCCAGTACTTC,CASSQDQQETQYF,.,TRBV18,TRBJ2-5,few
TGTGCCAGCAGCGAGATGGACAGGGGGGCTGAAGCTTTCTTT,CASSEMDRGAEAFF,TRBD1,TRBV6-1,TRBJ1-1,many
TGTGCCAGCAGGCAGGGGAGGGCCCCTGAGTTAAATGAGCAGTTCTTC,CASRQGRAPELNEQFF,.,TRBV12-3/TRBV12-4,TRBJ2-1,.
TGTGCCAGCAGCTTGGGAGCGGGAGACTTTACAGATACGCAGTATTTT,CASSLGAGDFTDTQYF,TRBD2,TRBV11-2,TRBJ2-3,.
TGTGCCAGCAGCTTGGGGGTCACTACGGACTACGAGCAGTACTTC,CASSLGVTTDYEQYF,.,TRBV5-6,TRBJ2-7,few
TGCAGTGCTTGGATGACTAGCGGGAGGAGGGGGAATGAGCAGTTCTTC,CSAWMTSGRRGNEQFF,TRBD2,TRBV20-1,TRBJ2-1,.
TGCAGTGCTAGAGATCATACAGGGGGCTTTGGCTACACCTTC,CSARDHTGGFGYTF,TRBD1,TRBV20-1,TRBJ1-2,many
TGCAGCGTTGCAGGGACAGGGGGGGTCGAGCAGTACTTC,CSVAGTGGVEQYF,TRBD1,TRBV29-1,TRBJ2-7,few
TGTGCCACCAGTGACTTTACCGGACTAGCGGGAGACACAGATACGCAGTATTTT,CATSDFTGLAGDTDTQYF,TRBD2,TRBV24-1,TRBJ2-3,few
TGTGCCAGCAGTTTATATTTCTCGTTGTCCGGCGGGAGCACTGAAGCTTTCTTT,CASSLYFSLSGGSTEAFF,.,TRBV27,TRBJ1-1,few
TGTGCTAGTGGATCTATTAGCGGGAGGGCCATTAATGAGCAGTTCTTC,CASGSISGRAINEQFF,TRBD2,TRBV12-5,TRBJ2-1,few
TGTGCCAGCAGCCCGGGACAGGGGTGGGCGTCACCCCTCCACTTT,CASSPGQGWASPLHF,TRBD1,TRBV6-1,TRBJ1-6,many
TGTGCCAGCAGCCAATCGGGACTAGCGGGAGGTTTTTCCGATACGCAGTATTTT,CASSQSGLAGGFSDTQYF,TRBD2,TRBV3-1,TRBJ2-3,.
TGTGCCAGCAGTTATGCCAGGTGGTCCAATGAGCAGTTCTTC,CASSYARWSNEQFF,.,TRBV6-5,TRBJ2-1,many
TGCGCCAGCAGCCTCGGGACAGCTGATAGGGGCGAGCAGTACTTC,CASSLGTADRGEQYF,TRBD1,TRBV5-1,TRBJ2-7,many
TGTGCCAGCAGCTTACCGGGAGTTGGCTACACCTTC,CASSLPGVGYTF,.,TRBV7-9,TRBJ1-2,.
TGTGCCACCAGGATGCGGGATCGGCTATACAATGAGCAGTTCTTC,CATRMRDRLYNEQFF,.,TRBV15,TRBJ2-1,few
TGTGCCAGCAGCGTAGATCCTAGCAGCTCCTACAATGAGCAGTTCTTC,CASSVDPSSSYNEQFF,.,TRBV9,TRBJ2-1,many
TGTGCCAGCAGCCAAACAGGGGTAGAGTACAATGAGCAGTTCTTC,CASSQTGVEYNEQFF,TRBD1,TRBV12-3/TRBV12-4,TRBJ2-1,many
TGTGCCACCACACTCACCGGGACAGGGGGCATCATGGACATTCAGTACTTC,CATTLTGTGGIMDIQYF,TRBD1,TRBV10-3,TRBJ2-4,.
TGCGCCAGCAGCTCCAGGGGTGGTCCCCAAGAGACCCAGTACTTC,CASSSRGGPQETQYF,.,TRBV5-1,TRBJ2-5,.
TGTGCCAGCAGTTTAGCGGGAGAGCCCCACGAGCAGTACTTC,CASSLAGEPHEQYF,TRBD2,TRBV27,TRBJ2-7,many